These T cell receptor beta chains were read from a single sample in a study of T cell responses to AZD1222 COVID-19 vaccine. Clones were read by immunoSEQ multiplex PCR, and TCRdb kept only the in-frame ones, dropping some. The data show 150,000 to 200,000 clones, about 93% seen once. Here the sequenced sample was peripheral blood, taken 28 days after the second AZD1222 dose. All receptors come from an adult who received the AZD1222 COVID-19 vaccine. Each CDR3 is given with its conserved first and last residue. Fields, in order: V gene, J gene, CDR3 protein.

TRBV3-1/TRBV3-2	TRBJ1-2	CASSQELDGYTF
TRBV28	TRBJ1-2	CASSDTGRAYGYTF
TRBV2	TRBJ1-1	CASSRDSDTEAFF
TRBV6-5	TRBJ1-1	CASSYSIFGRAEAFF
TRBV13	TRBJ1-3	CASSLSSGNTIYF
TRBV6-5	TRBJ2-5	CASWGSRGAETQYF
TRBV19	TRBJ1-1	CASSIRGGAGTEAFF
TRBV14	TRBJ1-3	CASSQDQGRVGNTIYF
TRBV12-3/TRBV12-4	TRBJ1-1	CASSLGFGAFF
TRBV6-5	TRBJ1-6	CASSYSTVSPLHF
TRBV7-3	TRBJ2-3	CASSPQTGGPDTQYF